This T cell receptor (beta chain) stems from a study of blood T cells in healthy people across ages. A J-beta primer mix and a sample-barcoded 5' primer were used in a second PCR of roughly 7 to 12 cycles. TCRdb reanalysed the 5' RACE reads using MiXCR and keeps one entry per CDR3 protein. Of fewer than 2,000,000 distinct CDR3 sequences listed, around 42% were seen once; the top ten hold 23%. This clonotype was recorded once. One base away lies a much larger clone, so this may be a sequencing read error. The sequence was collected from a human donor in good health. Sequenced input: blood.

CDR3 in DNA: TGTGCCAGCAGCTTAAGCGGGAAACAGTACGCGAACACTGAAGCTTTCTTT. This gives the protein CASSLSGKQYANTEAFF. The chain joins TRBV7-2 to TRBJ1-1, with D unclear. V dropped 2 bases and J dropped 1 base, with 17 bases sitting between them. In germline, CDR1 is SGHTA, CDR2 FQGNSA. The CDR3 is made up of 17 amino acids.